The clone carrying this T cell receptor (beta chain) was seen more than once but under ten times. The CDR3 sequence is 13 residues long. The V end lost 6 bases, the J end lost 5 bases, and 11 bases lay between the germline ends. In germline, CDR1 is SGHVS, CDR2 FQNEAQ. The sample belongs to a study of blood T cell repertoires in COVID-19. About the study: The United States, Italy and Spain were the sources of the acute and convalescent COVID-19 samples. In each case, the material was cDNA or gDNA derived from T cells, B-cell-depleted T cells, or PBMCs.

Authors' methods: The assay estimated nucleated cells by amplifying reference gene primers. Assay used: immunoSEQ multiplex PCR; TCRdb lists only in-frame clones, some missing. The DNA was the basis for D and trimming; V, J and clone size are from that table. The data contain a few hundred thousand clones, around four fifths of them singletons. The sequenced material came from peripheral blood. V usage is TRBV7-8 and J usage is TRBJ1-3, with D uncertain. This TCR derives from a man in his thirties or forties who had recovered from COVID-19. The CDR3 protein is CASREGIRNTIYF. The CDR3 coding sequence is TGTGCCAGCAGAGAGGGCATAAGAAACACCATATATTTT.